In its sample, the clone carrying this TCR beta chain was seen many times. The entry originates in a study of T cells in Graves' hyperthyroidism and ophthalmopathy. RNA transcripts yielded amplified TCR beta CDR3 regions. HTBI primers were the set used in a first-round RT-PCR of the TCR CDR3. TCRdb re-called the multiplex PCR reads through MiXCR, storing one row per CDR3 protein. The table includes about 510,000 distinct CDR3 sequences, 14% detected once. This CDR3 spans 15 amino acids. The germline V gene has CDR1 MNHNS and CDR2 SASEGT. V lost 8 bases and J 3 bases, leaving 19 bases between the germline ends. Thyroid ultrasound and orbital computed tomography, with clinical symptoms and serum thyroxine and TRAb, informed diagnoses.

Sequencing used blood. This chain uses TRBV6-1 with TRBJ1-2; the D gene is possibly TRBD1 (5 bases). The TCR comes from a woman aged 40 to 50 with Graves' hyperthyroidism. CDR3 sequence (DNA): TGTGCCAGCCTCGAAGGGTCAGGGTACGACTATGGCTACACCTTC. Amino acids: CASLEGSGYDYGYTF.